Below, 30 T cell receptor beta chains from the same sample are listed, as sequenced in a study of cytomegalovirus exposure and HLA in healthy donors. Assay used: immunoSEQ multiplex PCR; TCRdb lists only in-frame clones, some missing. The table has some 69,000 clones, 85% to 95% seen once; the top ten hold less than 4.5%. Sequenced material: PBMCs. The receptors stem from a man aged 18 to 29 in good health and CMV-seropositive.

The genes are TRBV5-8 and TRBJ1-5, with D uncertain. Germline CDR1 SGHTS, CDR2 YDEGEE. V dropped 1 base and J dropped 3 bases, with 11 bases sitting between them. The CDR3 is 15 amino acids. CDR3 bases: TGTGCCAGCAGCTTGTGGGCCTTGACCAATCAGCCCCAGCATTTT. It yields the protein CASSLWALTNQPQHF.

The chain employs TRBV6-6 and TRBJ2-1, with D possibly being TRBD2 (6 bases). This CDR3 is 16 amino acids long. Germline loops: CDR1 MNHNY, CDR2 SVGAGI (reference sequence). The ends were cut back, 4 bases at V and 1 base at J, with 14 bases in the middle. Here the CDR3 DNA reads TGTGCCAGCAGTTGGGGCGGACGGGAGTCCTACAATGAGCAGTTCTTC. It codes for CASSWGGRESYNEQFF.

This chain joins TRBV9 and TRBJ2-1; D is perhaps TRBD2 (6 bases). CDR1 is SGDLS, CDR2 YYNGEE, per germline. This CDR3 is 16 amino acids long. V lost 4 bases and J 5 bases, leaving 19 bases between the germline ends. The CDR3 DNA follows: TGTGCCAGCAGCTTGATTGTGGCTAGCGAGAACAATGAGCAGTTCTTC. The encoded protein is CASSLIVASENNEQFF.

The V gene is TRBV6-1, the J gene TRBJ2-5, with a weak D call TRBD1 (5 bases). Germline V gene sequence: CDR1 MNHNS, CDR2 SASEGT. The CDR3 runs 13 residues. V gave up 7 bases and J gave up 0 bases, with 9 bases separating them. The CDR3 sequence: CASKDSYQETQYF. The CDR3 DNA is TGTGCCAGCAAAGACAGTTACCAAGAGACCCAGTACTTC.

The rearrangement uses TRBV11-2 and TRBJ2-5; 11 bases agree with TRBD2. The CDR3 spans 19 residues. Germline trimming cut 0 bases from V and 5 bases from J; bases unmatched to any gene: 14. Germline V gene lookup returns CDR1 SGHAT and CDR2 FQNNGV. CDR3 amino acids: CASSLDYASGGPLGETQYF. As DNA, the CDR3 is TGTGCCAGCAGCTTAGATTACGCTAGCGGGGGGCCGCTCGGGGAGACCCAGTACTTC.

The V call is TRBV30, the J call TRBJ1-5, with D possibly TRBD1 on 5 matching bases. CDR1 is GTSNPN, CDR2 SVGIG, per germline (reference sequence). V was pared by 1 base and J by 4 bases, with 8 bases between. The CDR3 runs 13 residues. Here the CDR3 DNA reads TGTGCCTGGAGTGGGGGGGGGAATCAGCCCCAGCATTTT. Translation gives CAWSGGGNQPQHF.

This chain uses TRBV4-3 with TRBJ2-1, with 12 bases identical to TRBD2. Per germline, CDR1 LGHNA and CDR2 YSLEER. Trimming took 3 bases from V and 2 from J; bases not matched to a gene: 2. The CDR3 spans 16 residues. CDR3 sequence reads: CASSQRLAGAYNEQFF. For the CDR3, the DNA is TGCGCCAGCAGCCAGAGACTAGCGGGAGCCTACAATGAGCAGTTCTTC.

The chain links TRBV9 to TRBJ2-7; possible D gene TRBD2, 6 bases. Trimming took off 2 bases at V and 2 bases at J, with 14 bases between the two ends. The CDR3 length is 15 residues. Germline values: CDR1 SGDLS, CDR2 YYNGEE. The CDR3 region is CASSVSGEAAYEQYF. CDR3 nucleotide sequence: TGTGCCAGCAGCGTCTCGGGGGAAGCTGCCTACGAGCAGTACTTC.

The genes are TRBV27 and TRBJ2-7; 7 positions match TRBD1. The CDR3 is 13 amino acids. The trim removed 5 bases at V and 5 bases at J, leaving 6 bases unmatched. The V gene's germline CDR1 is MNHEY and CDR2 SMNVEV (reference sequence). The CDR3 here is CASSPHRGNEQYF. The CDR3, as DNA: TGTGCCAGCAGTCCACACAGGGGAAACGAGCAGTACTTC.

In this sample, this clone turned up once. The CDR3 sequence: CASSVGRELSGNTIYF. CDR3 nucleotides: TGTGCCAGCAGCGTAGGTCGGGAACTCTCTGGAAACACCATATATTTT. The chain is built from TRBV9 and TRBJ1-3; D remains unclear. Germline values: CDR1 SGDLS, CDR2 YYNGEE. V lost 0 bases and J lost 0, with 10 bases in between. The CDR3 contains 16 residues.

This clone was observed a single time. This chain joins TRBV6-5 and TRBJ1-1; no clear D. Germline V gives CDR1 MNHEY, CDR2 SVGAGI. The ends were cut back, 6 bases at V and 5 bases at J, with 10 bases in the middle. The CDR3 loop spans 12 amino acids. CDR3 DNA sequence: TGTGCCAGCAGGTCAGGAGGGACTGAAGCTTTCTTT. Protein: CASRSGGTEAFF.

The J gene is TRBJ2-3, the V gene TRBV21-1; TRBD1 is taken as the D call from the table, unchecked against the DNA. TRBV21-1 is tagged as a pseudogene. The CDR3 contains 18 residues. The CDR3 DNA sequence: TGTGCCAGCAGCCAATTTGGAAGACAGGGGGCTTTGAAAGATACGCAGTATTTT. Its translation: CASSQFGRQGALKDTQYF.

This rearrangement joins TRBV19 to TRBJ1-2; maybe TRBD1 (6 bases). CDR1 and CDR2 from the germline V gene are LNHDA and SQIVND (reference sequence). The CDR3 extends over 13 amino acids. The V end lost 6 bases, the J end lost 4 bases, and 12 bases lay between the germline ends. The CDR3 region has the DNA TGTGCCAGTAGGAGCGGGGGCCTCTATGGCTACACCTTC. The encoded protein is CASRSGGLYGYTF.

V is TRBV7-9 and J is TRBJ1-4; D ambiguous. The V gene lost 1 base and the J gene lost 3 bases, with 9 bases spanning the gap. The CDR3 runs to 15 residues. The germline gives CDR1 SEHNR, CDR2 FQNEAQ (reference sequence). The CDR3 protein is CASSLVTEPNEKLFF. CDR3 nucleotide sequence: TGTGCCAGCAGCTTAGTCACAGAACCTAATGAAAAACTGTTTTTT.

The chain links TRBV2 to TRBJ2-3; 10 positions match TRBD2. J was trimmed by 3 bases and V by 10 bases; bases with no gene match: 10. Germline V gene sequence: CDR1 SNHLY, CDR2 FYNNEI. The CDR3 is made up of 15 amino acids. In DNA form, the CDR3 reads TGTGCCACCCAAATCGGGACTAGCGAGACAGATACGCAGTATTTT. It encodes CATQIGTSETDTQYF.

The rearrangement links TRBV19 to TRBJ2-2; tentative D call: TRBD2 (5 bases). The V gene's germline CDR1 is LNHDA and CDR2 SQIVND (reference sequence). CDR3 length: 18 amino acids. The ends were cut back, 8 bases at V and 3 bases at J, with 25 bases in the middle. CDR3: CASLPLPGRGIYTGELFF. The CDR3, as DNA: TGTGCCAGTCTACCCTTACCGGGTCGAGGGATTTACACCGGGGAGCTGTTTTTT.

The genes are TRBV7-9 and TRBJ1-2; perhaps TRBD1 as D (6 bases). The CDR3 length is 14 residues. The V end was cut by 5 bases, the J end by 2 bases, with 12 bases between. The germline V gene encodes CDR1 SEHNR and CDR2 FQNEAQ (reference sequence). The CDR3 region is CASSRDQGNYGYTF. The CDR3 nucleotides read TGTGCCAGCAGCAGAGACCAGGGGAACTATGGCTACACCTTC.

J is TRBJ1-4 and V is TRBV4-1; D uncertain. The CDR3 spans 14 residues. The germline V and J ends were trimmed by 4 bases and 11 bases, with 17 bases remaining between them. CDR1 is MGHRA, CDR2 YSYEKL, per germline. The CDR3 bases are TGCGCCAGCAGCCCGACCGGGGTCTACGGGAAACTGTTTTTT. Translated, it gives CASSPTGVYGKLFF.

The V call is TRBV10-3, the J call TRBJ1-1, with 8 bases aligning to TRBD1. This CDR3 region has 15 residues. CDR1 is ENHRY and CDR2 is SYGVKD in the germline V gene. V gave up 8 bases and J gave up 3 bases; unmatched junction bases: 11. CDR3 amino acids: CAIGSQGASDTEAFF. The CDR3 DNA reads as TGTGCCATCGGGTCCCAGGGGGCGTCCGACACTGAAGCTTTCTTT.

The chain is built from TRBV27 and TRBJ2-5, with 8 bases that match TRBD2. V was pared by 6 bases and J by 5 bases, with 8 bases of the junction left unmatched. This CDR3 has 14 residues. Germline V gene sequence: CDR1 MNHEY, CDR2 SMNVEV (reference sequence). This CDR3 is CASRSSGSWETQYF. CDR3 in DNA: TGTGCCAGCAGATCCAGCGGGAGTTGGGAGACCCAGTACTTC.

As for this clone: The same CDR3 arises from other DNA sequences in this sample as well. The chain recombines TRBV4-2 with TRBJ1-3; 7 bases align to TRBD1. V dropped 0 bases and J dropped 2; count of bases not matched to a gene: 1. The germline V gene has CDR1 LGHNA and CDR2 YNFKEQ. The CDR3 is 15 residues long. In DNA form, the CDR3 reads TGTGCCAGCAGCCAAGAAGACAGGGCTGGAAACACCATATATTTT. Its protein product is CASSQEDRAGNTIYF.

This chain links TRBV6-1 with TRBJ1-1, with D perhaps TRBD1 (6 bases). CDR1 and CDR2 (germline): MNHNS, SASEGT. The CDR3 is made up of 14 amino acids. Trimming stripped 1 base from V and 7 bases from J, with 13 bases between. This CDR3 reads CASSEGAGANEAFF. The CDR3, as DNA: TGTGCCAGCAGTGAAGGGGCAGGGGCAAATGAAGCTTTCTTT.

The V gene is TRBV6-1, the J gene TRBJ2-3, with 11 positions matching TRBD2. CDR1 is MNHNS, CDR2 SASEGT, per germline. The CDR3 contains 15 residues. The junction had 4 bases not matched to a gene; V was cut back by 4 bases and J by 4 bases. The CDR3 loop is CASSADSGGADTQYF. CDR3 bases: TGTGCCAGCAGTGCAGATAGCGGGGGGGCAGATACGCAGTATTTT.

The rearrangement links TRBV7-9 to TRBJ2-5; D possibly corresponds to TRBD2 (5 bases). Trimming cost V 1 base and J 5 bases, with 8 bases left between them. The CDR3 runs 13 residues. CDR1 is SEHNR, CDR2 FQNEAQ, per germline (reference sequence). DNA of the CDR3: TGTGCCAGCAGCTTAGGAGGGTGGGAGACCCAGTACTTC. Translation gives CASSLGGWETQYF.

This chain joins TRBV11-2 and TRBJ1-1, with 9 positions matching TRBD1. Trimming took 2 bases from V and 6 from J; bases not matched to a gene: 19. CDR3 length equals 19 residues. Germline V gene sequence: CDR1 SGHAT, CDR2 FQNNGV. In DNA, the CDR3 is TGTGCCAGCAGCTTATCTATTATCTGGGACAGGGAAAAGGGCTCTGAAGCTTTCTTT. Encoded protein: CASSLSIIWDREKGSEAFF.

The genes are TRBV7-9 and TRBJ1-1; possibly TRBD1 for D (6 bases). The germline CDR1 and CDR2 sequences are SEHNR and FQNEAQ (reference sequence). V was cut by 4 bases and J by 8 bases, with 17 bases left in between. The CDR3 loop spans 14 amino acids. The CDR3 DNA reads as TGTGCCAGCAGCTCGGGAACAGGGCCGTGGGAAGCTTTCTTT. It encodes CASSSGTGPWEAFF.

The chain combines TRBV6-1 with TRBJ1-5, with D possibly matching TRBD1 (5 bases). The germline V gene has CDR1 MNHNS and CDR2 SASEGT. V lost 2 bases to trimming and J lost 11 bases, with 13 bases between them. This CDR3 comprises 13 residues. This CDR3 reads CASSESWGIAQHF. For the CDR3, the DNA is TGTGCCAGCAGTGAATCATGGGGCATAGCCCAGCATTTT.

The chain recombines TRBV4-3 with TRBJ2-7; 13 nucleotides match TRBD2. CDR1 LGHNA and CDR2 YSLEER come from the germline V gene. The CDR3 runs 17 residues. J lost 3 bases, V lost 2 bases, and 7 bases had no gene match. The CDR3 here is CASSQQTGTSGNYEQYF. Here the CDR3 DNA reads TGCGCCAGCAGCCAACAGACCGGGACTAGCGGGAACTACGAGCAGTACTTC.

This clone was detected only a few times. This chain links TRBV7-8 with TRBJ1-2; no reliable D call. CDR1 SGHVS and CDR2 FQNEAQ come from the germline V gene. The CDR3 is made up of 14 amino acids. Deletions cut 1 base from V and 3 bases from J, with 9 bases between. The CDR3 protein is CASSLGVGDYGYTF. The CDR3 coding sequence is TGTGCCAGCAGCTTAGGTGTCGGAGACTATGGCTACACCTTC.

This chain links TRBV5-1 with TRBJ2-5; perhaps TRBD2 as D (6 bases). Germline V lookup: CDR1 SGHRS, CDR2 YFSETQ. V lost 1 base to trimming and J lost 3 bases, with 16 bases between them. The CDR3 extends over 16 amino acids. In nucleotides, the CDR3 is TGCGCCAGCAGCTTGTCCGGAGGAGGGGTAGAAGAGACCCAGTACTTC. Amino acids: CASSLSGGGVEETQYF.